This is a list of T cell receptor beta chains from one sample in a study of human T cells and chemical hapten exposure. TCRdb independently ran MiXCR on the 5' RACE reads; one entry per CDR3 protein. The sample carries about 140,000 distinct CDR3 sequences, about 4% recorded once. The receptors were gathered from a female donor in good health. CDR3s include the opening cysteine and the closing phenylalanine or tryptophan. A D gene is named only where the DNA matches it firmly. A clone size is listed for some rows: how often the clone was seen (once, few, many), or a class if it is expanded.

size: .
J: TRBJ2-3
D: TRBD2
V: TRBV5-1
CDR3: CASSLVLAGSTDTQYF
DNA: TGCGCCAGCAGCTTGGTGCTAGCGGGAAGCACAGATACGCAGTATTTT

size: many
J: TRBJ2-5
D: TRBD2
V: TRBV29-1
CDR3: CSVGGLANLETQYF
DNA: TGCAGCGTTGGGGGACTAGCGAATTTGGAGACCCAGTACTTC

size: many
J: TRBJ2-3
D: .
V: TRBV7-6
CDR3: CASSPRRQGRTDTQYF
DNA: TGTGCCAGCAGCCCGAGGCGGCAGGGTAGAACAGATACGCAGTATTTT

size: many
J: TRBJ2-7
D: .
V: TRBV6-1
CDR3: CASSVSRTVSYEQYF
DNA: TGTGCCAGCAGTGTCTCCCGGACGGTCTCCTACGAGCAGTACTTC

size: many
J: TRBJ1-4
D: .
V: TRBV14
CDR3: CASSQERQVGNEKLFF
DNA: TGTGCCAGCAGCCAAGAGCGACAGGTTGGAAATGAAAAACTGTTTTTT

size: few
J: TRBJ2-2
D: .
V: TRBV5-1
CDR3: CASSLTTPNTGELFF
DNA: TGCGCCAGCAGCCTAACCACTCCCAACACCGGGGAGCTGTTTTTT

size: .
J: TRBJ1-6
D: .
V: TRBV7-9
CDR3: CASSFGGPVNNSPLHF
DNA: TGTGCCAGCAGCTTTGGGGGCCCGGTGAATAATTCACCCCTCCACTTT

size: many
J: TRBJ2-5
D: .
V: TRBV29-1
CDR3: CSVTRETQYF
DNA: TGCAGCGTAACGCGAGAGACCCAGTACTTC

size: few
J: TRBJ1-2
D: TRBD1
V: TRBV12-3/TRBV12-4
CDR3: CASGSGGRGPHYGYTF
DNA: TGTGCCAGCGGGTCCGGTGGCAGGGGGCCCCACTATGGCTACACCTTC

size: many
J: TRBJ2-3
D: .
V: TRBV7-2
CDR3: CASSLDMGGDTQYF
DNA: TGTGCCAGCAGCTTAGATATGGGGGGAGATACGCAGTATTTT

size: few
J: TRBJ1-1
D: .
V: TRBV12-3/TRBV12-4
CDR3: CASSLGGLSPQAFF
DNA: TGTGCCAGCAGTTTAGGGGGGCTCTCACCACAAGCTTTCTTT

size: many
J: TRBJ1-1
D: TRBD1
V: TRBV18
CDR3: CASSPPETGLNTEAFF
DNA: TGTGCCAGCTCACCACCTGAGACAGGGCTGAACACTGAAGCTTTCTTT

size: many
J: TRBJ2-3
D: TRBD2
V: TRBV6-1
CDR3: CASGQLAGGTTDTQYF
DNA: TGTGCCAGCGGACAGCTAGCGGGAGGCACCACAGATACGCAGTATTTT

size: .
J: TRBJ1-5
D: .
V: TRBV6-1
CDR3: CASSEDQPQHF
DNA: TGTGCCAGCAGTGAGGATCAGCCCCAGCATTTT

size: many
J: TRBJ2-2
D: .
V: TRBV2
CDR3: CASEGQGTGELFF
DNA: TGTGCCAGCGAGGGGCAGGGGACCGGGGAGCTGTTTTTT

size: .
J: TRBJ2-3
D: .
V: TRBV15
CDR3: CATSRDMSSGTQYF
DNA: TGTGCCACCAGCAGAGATATGAGTTCTGGTACGCAGTATTTT

size: .
J: TRBJ1-5
D: .
V: TRBV3-1
CDR3: CASSQGGGGIGQPQHF
DNA: TGTGCCAGCAGCCAGGGGGGGGGAGGGATTGGTCAGCCCCAGCATTTT

size: many
J: TRBJ2-7
D: .
V: TRBV7-2
CDR3: CASSLVPLPTGEQYF
DNA: TGTGCCAGCAGCTTAGTTCCATTACCGACGGGAGAGCAGTACTTC

size: few
J: TRBJ1-6
D: .
V: TRBV20-1
CDR3: CSARDHREDSYNSPLHF
DNA: TGCAGTGCTAGAGATCACAGGGAAGACTCCTATAATTCACCCCTCCACTTT

size: many
J: TRBJ1-1
D: .
V: TRBV12-3/TRBV12-4
CDR3: CATSGTEAFF
DNA: TGTGCCACGTCGGGGACTGAAGCTTTCTTT

size: many
J: TRBJ1-1
D: .
V: TRBV12-3/TRBV12-4
CDR3: CASSLQGMNTEAFF
DNA: TGTGCCAGCAGCCTGCAGGGGATGAACACTGAAGCTTTCTTT

size: many
J: TRBJ2-7
D: .
V: TRBV20-1
CDR3: CSARAGTGPEQYF
DNA: TGCAGTGCTAGAGCTGGGACCGGCCCAGAGCAGTACTTC

size: .
J: TRBJ1-2
D: .
V: TRBV11-2
CDR3: CASSLLRGNYGDTF
DNA: TGTGCCAGCAGCTTGCTACGGGGCAACTATGGCGACACCTTC

size: many
J: TRBJ2-2
D: .
V: TRBV11-2
CDR3: CASSPQGLTNTGELFF
DNA: TGTGCCAGCAGCCCACAGGGCCTTACGAACACCGGGGAGCTGTTTTTT

size: many
J: TRBJ2-7
D: .
V: TRBV5-1
CDR3: CASSLVRAAIYEQYF
DNA: TGCGCCAGCAGCTTGGTAAGGGCAGCTATATACGAGCAGTACTTC

size: few
J: TRBJ1-1
D: .
V: TRBV3-1
CDR3: CASSPRAAEAFF
DNA: TGTGCCAGCAGCCCCAGGGCGGCTGAAGCTTTCTTT

size: .
J: TRBJ2-7
D: .
V: TRBV10-3
CDR3: CAISRTGPDEQYF
DNA: TGTGCCATCAGCCGAACAGGGCCCGACGAGCAGTACTTC

size: many
J: TRBJ2-5
D: .
V: TRBV11-2
CDR3: CASSLPGVFETQYF
DNA: TGTGCCAGCAGCTTACCAGGGGTTTTCGAGACCCAGTACTTC

size: many
J: TRBJ1-4
D: .
V: TRBV4-2
CDR3: CASSQEDDCNEKLFF
DNA: TGTGCCAGCAGCCAAGAAGACGACTGTAATGAAAAACTGTTTTTT

size: many
J: TRBJ2-2
D: .
V: TRBV5-4
CDR3: CASSYEDGYTGELFF
DNA: TGTGCCAGCAGCTATGAGGACGGCTACACCGGGGAGCTGTTTTTT

size: .
J: TRBJ2-3
D: TRBD2
V: TRBV4-3
CDR3: CASSQDPASGGAGDTQYF
DNA: TGCGCCAGCAGCCAAGACCCAGCTAGCGGGGGGGCGGGAGATACGCAGTATTTT

size: many
J: TRBJ2-3
D: .
V: TRBV3-1
CDR3: CASSQRGGPTDTQYF
DNA: TGTGCCAGCAGCCAGAGGGGGGGCCCAACAGATACGCAGTATTTT

size: many
J: TRBJ2-2
D: .
V: TRBV7-9
CDR3: CASAVESGELFF
DNA: TGTGCCAGCGCTGTTGAGTCCGGGGAGCTGTTTTTT

size: .
J: TRBJ2-3
D: .
V: TRBV24-1
CDR3: CATSPDTQYF
DNA: TGTGCCACCAGTCCAGATACGCAGTATTTT

size: many
J: TRBJ1-5
D: TRBD1
V: TRBV7-8
CDR3: CASSTMTGGNQPQHF
DNA: TGTGCCAGCAGCACTATGACAGGGGGCAATCAGCCCCAGCATTTT

size: many
J: TRBJ2-1
D: .
V: TRBV10-3
CDR3: CAIGRLGAYNEQFF
DNA: TGTGCCATCGGGAGGCTAGGGGCTTACAATGAGCAGTTCTTC